This T cell receptor beta chain originates from a study of T cells in localized non-small cell lung cancer. Details on this clone: Its antigen is not known.

Measured with immunoSEQ multiplex PCR; TCRdb has only the in-frame clones, and not every one. The table has just under 80,000 clones, 80% seen once. The CDR3 loop spans 13 amino acids. Germline V lookup: CDR1 MDHEN, CDR2 SYDVKM. V was pared by 10 bases and J by 2 bases, with 4 bases of the junction left unmatched. The study's findings and limits: Highest T cell clonality was seen in uninvolved adjacent lung, surpassing that measured in tumor.

Here the sequenced sample was peripheral blood, taken before any cancer treatment. This clonotype originated in a female donor of 60 years or more with stage I lung adenocarcinoma. V and J are TRBV28 and TRBJ1-5; 8 positions agree with TRBD1. CDR3 sequence (DNA): TGTGCCACACAGGGGGAAGGCAATCAGCCCCAGCATTTT. This codes for CATQGEGNQPQHF.